Each of the 26 T cell receptor beta chains below was sequenced from the same sample in a study of blood T cell repertoires in COVID-19. Profiling relied on immunoSEQ multiplex PCR, and the TCRdb table lists in-frame clones only, not all of them. Seen here are approximately 130,000 clones, around 85% observed once, and the top ten hold around 17%. Specimen: peripheral blood. The receptors come from a woman between 50 and 59 years old who had recovered from COVID-19.

The chain has TRBV7-9 and TRBJ1-3, with D possibly matching TRBD1 (6 bases). CDR3 size: 16 residues. Germline-derived CDR1 and CDR2 are SEHNR and FQNEAQ (reference sequence). The V end was cut by 5 bases, the J end by 0 bases, with 14 bases between. CDR3 in DNA: TGTGCCAGCAGCAAACAGGGTTTGTTCTCTGGAAACACCATATATTTT. Residues: CASSKQGLFSGNTIYF.

The V and J genes are TRBV7-9 and TRBJ2-3, with TRBD2 matching over 16 bases. After removal of 5 bases from V and 2 bases from J, the junction contained 10 bases not matched to a gene. The CDR3 is 19 residues long. Germline V gives CDR1 SEHNR, CDR2 FQNEAQ (reference sequence). The CDR3: CASSTGTSGRVLVTDTQYF. CDR3 sequence (DNA): TGTGCCAGCAGCACGGGGACTAGCGGGAGGGTCCTCGTCACAGATACGCAGTATTTT.

The chain couples TRBV30 to TRBJ2-6, with TRBD2 matching over 7 bases. CDR1 and CDR2 from the germline V gene are GTSNPN and SVGIG (reference sequence). J lost 4 bases, V lost 5 bases, and 14 bases had no gene match. The CDR3 has 17 residues. The CDR3: CAWEGGVVWSGANVLTF. The CDR3 DNA sequence: TGTGCCTGGGAGGGAGGGGTAGTCTGGTCCGGGGCCAACGTCCTGACTTTC.

The rearrangement links TRBV30 to TRBJ2-7; TRBD1 might be the D (6 bases). V was trimmed by 4 bases and J by 6 bases, leaving 10 bases between them. This CDR3 region has 11 residues. The germline V gene encodes CDR1 GTSNPN and CDR2 SVGIG (reference sequence). The CDR3 is CAWKPQGEQYF. The CDR3 region has the DNA TGTGCCTGGAAGCCACAGGGCGAGCAGTACTTC.

This rearrangement joins TRBV5-6 to TRBJ1-5, with 9 bases fitting TRBD1. J gave up 3 bases and V 6 bases, and 13 bases lay outside the gene matches. Germline V gene lookup returns CDR1 SGHDT and CDR2 YYEEEE. The CDR3 has 17 residues. The CDR3 region has the DNA TGTGCCAGCAACGTCCCGGGACAGGGTACCCCCAATCAGCCCCAGCATTTT. As protein: CASNVPGQGTPNQPQHF.

The chain uses TRBV7-7 and TRBJ1-1; D may be TRBD1 (5 bases). The V end lost 5 bases, the J end lost 0 bases, and 10 bases lay between the germline ends. Germline CDR1 SSHAT, CDR2 FNYEAQ (reference sequence). The length of the CDR3 is 14 residues. The CDR3 loop is CASSPGLLNTEAFF. CDR3 DNA sequence: TGTGCCAGCAGCCCGGGACTCCTGAACACTGAAGCTTTCTTT. The full variable domain, rest sourced from reference TRBV7-7 and TRBJ1-1, is GAGVSQSPRYKVTKRGQDVTLRCDPISSHATLYWYQQALGQGPEFLTYFNYEAQPDKSGLPSDRFSAERPEGSISTLTIQRTEQRDSAMYRCASSPGLLNTEAFFGQGTRLTVV.

The chain employs TRBV7-2 and TRBJ1-6, with no clear D. CDR1 is SGHTA, CDR2 FQGNSA, per germline. The CDR3 consists of 14 residues. The V gene lost 1 base and the J gene lost 5 bases, with 6 bases spanning the gap. This CDR3 is CASSLETNNSPLHF. CDR3 DNA sequence: TGTGCCAGCAGCTTAGAGACTAATAATTCACCCCTCCACTTT.

The rearrangement links TRBV19 to TRBJ1-5, with D maybe TRBD1 (5 bases). V lost 2 bases to trimming and J lost 5 bases, with 13 bases between them. This CDR3 is 15 amino acids long. The germline V gene encodes CDR1 LNHDA and CDR2 SQIVND (reference sequence). CDR3 sequence: CASSILGREDQPQHF. CDR3 sequence (DNA): TGTGCCAGTAGTATATTGGGCAGGGAGGATCAGCCCCAGCATTTT.

The CDR3 DNA is TGTGCCAGCCTTTACCAGGGAGGGGAGACCCAGTACTTC. Encoded protein: CASLYQGGETQYF. This sequence joins TRBV2 and TRBJ2-5, with 7 positions matching TRBD2. The junction had 8 bases not matched to a gene; V was cut back by 8 bases and J by 5 bases. This CDR3 comprises 13 residues. From germline, CDR1 is SNHLY and CDR2 FYNNEI.

V is TRBV19 and J is TRBJ2-5, with TRBD1 matching over 8 bases. Germline V gene data show CDR1 as LNHDA and CDR2 as SQIVND (reference sequence). This CDR3 contains 14 residues. With V trimmed by 4 bases and J by 5 bases, 6 bases remained unmatched. The CDR3 region has the DNA TGTGCCAGTAGTACGACAGGGGCCAGGGAGACCCAGTACTTC. This translates into CASSTTGARETQYF.

The V gene is TRBV19, the J gene TRBJ2-5, with 8 bases lining up with TRBD1. J was trimmed by 4 bases and V by 6 bases; bases with no gene match: 1. The CDR3 totals 12 residues. CDR1 and CDR2 (germline): LNHDA, SQIVND (reference sequence). CDR3 sequence: CASRDRGETQYF. In DNA form, the CDR3 reads TGTGCCAGTAGAGACAGGGGAGAGACCCAGTACTTC.

V and J are TRBV5-1 and TRBJ1-1; 7 bases fit TRBD1. This CDR3 comprises 16 residues. Per germline, CDR1 SGHRS and CDR2 YFSETQ. With 1 base clipped from V and 5 bases from J, the junction kept 11 bases outside the gene matches. This chain's CDR3 is CASSLFGVGGRTEAFF. Here the CDR3 DNA reads TGCGCCAGCAGCTTGTTCGGGGTAGGGGGCCGGACTGAAGCTTTCTTT.

V and J are TRBV5-4 and TRBJ2-7; possibly TRBD2 for D (7 bases). The germline CDR1 and CDR2 sequences are SGHNT and YYREEE (reference sequence). V lost 7 bases and J lost 2, with 16 bases in between. The length of the CDR3 is 14 residues. The CDR3 reads CASGSAGAPYEQYF. In DNA, the CDR3 is TGTGCCAGCGGCAGTGCGGGGGCCCCCTACGAGCAGTACTTC.

In this sample, this clone turned up a few times. The chain combines TRBV11-1 with TRBJ2-7, with 11 bases matching TRBD2. V lost 3 bases to trimming and J lost 4 bases; unmatched junction nucleotides: 5. Looked up from germline, CDR1 is SGHAT and CDR2 is FQDESV (reference sequence). The CDR3 sequence is 15 residues long. CDR3 in amino acids: CASSLRLAGPYEQYF. CDR3 coding DNA: TGTGCCAGCAGCTTGAGACTAGCGGGGCCTTACGAGCAGTACTTC.

The CDR3 DNA is TGTGCCAGCAGTGTTCGGGGCAGGGGGCTAGATGGCTACACCTTC. This sequence encodes CASSVRGRGLDGYTF. The chain is built from TRBV2 and TRBJ1-2; 8 bases map to TRBD1. The germline V gene encodes CDR1 SNHLY and CDR2 FYNNEI. CDR3 size: 15 residues. The V segment lost 4 bases and the J segment 6 bases; nucleotides outside the gene matches: 10.

The chain recombines TRBV7-6 with TRBJ1-5; 7 bases map to TRBD1. In germline, CDR1 is SGHVS, CDR2 FNYEAQ. V lost 1 base and J lost 1; bases outside the gene matches: 1. The CDR3 runs to 15 residues. The CDR3 DNA sequence: TGTGCCAGCAGCTTAGGGACAGGCAGCAATCAGCCCCAGCATTTT. It is translated as CASSLGTGSNQPQHF.

J is TRBJ2-7 and V is TRBV27; D call uncertain. CDR1 is MNHEY, CDR2 SMNVEV, per germline (reference sequence). This CDR3 comprises 9 residues. The V and J ends lost 8 bases and 6 bases respectively, with 5 bases between them. The CDR3 DNA is TGTGCCAGCCTCTGCGAGCAGTACTTC. This translates into CASLCEQYF.

The chain combines TRBV11-1 with TRBJ2-3; D remains ambiguous. CDR3 length: 15 amino acids. From germline, CDR1 is SGHAT and CDR2 FQDESV (reference sequence). Trimming left V 1 base short and J 4 bases short, with 12 bases between. CDR3 loop: CASSLGGRIADTQYF. For the CDR3, the DNA is TGTGCCAGCAGCTTAGGAGGAAGAATCGCAGATACGCAGTATTTT.

V usage is TRBV5-1 and J usage is TRBJ2-3, with 12 bases lining up with TRBD2. Germline values: CDR1 SGHRS, CDR2 YFSETQ. This CDR3 contains 15 residues. With V trimmed by 6 bases and J by 6 bases, 8 bases remained unmatched. The CDR3 reads CASTPRTSGADTQYF. Here the CDR3 DNA reads TGCGCCAGCACCCCCAGGACTAGCGGGGCCGATACGCAGTATTTT.

The V call is TRBV20-1, the J call TRBJ1-6; possible D gene TRBD1, 6 bases. V shed 5 bases and J shed 1 base, with 21 bases lying between them. Per the germline V gene, CDR1 is DFQATT and CDR2 is SNEGSKA (reference sequence). The CDR3 is 18 amino acids. CDR3 bases: TGCAGTGCTCGTGCCCAGGGGATTACCGTATCCTATAATTCACCCCTCCACTTT. As protein: CSARAQGITVSYNSPLHF.

V gene TRBV12-3 or TRBV12-4 combines with J gene TRBJ2-5; tentative D call: TRBD1 (6 bases). The V gene lost 5 bases and the J gene lost 10 bases, with 17 bases spanning the gap. The CDR3 loop spans 13 amino acids. The CDR3 region is CASSPPRHRDQYF. The CDR3 nucleotides read TGTGCCAGCAGTCCACCTCGACACAGGGACCAGTACTTC.

This chain uses TRBV6-2 or TRBV6-3 with TRBJ2-6, with a possible D match to TRBD1 (5 bases). The CDR3 length is 18 residues. The germline V and J ends were trimmed by 6 bases and 0 bases, with 18 bases remaining between them. Germline V lookup: CDR1 MNHEY, CDR2 SVGEGT. CDR3 sequence (DNA): TGTGCCAGCAGCCATAGTCCCAAAGACAGCTCTGGGGCCAACGTCCTGACTTTC. It yields the protein CASSHSPKDSSGANVLTF.

The rearrangement links TRBV12-3 or TRBV12-4 to TRBJ1-2; a possible D gene is TRBD1 (5 bases). The CDR3 extends over 13 amino acids. The germline V and J ends were trimmed by 8 bases and 6 bases, with 16 bases remaining between them. This chain's CDR3 is CASGSQGFHGYTF. Here the CDR3 DNA reads TGTGCCAGCGGATCCCAGGGTTTTCATGGCTACACCTTC.

This clone was detected once. The V gene is TRBV2, the J gene TRBJ2-1, with a tentative D call TRBD2 (5 bases). Per germline, CDR1 SNHLY and CDR2 FYNNEI. The V and J ends lost 7 bases and 3 bases respectively, with 10 bases between them. CDR3 length: 13 residues. Here the CDR3 reads CASMVGGYNEQFF. The CDR3 DNA is TGTGCCAGCATGGTTGGAGGCTACAATGAGCAGTTCTTC.

V and J are TRBV12-5 and TRBJ2-3; 9 positions agree with TRBD2. With V trimmed by 1 base and J by 2 bases, 7 bases remained unmatched. CDR3 length: 17 residues. In germline, CDR1 is LGHNT, CDR2 FRNRAP. The CDR3 DNA sequence: TGTGCTAGTGGTTTGGCAACGGGACTAGCTGTCACAGATACGCAGTATTTT. Residues: CASGLATGLAVTDTQYF.

This clone is a singleton in its sample. The chain joins TRBV27 to TRBJ1-6, with a weak D call TRBD1 (5 bases). CDR3 length: 15 residues. Germline CDR1 and CDR2: MNHEY and SMNVEV (reference sequence). Trimming shortened V by 0 bases and J by 7 bases, and 10 bases separated the two germline ends. CDR3 sequence reads: CASSLSRGRNSPLHF. CDR3 nucleotide sequence: TGTGCCAGCAGTTTATCGCGGGGACGAAATTCACCCCTCCACTTT.